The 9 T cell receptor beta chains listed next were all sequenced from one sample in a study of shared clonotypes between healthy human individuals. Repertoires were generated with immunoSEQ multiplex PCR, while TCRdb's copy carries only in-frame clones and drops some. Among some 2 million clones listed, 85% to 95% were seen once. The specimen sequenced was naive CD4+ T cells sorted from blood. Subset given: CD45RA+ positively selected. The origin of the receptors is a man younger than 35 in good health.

DNA of the CDR3: TGTGCCACCGGACAGGGTTTTGGCTACACCTTC. It encodes CATGQGFGYTF. The V and J genes are TRBV15 and TRBJ1-2; 8 bases match TRBD1. The CDR3 runs 11 residues. Germline lookup yields CDR1 LNHNV and CDR2 YYDKDF (reference sequence). The trim removed 8 bases at V and 7 bases at J, leaving 3 bases unmatched.

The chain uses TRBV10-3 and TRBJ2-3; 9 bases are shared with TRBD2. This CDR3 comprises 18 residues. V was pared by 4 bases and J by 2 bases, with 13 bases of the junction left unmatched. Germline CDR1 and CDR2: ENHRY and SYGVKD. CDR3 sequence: CAISAGTSAGGLTDTQYF. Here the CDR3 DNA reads TGTGCCATCAGTGCGGGGACCTCAGCGGGGGGCCTCACAGATACGCAGTATTTT.

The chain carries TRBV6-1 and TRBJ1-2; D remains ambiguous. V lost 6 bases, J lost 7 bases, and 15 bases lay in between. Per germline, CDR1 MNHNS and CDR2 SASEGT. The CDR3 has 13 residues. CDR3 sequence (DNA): TGTGCCAGCAGGAACCGGGCGACTCGTGGCTACACCTTC. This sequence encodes CASRNRATRGYTF.

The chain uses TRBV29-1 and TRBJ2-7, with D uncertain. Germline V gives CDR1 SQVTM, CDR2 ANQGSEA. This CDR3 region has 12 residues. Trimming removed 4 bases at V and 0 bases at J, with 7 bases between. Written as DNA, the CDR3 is TGCAGCGTTGTAAGTCCCTCCTACGAGCAGTACTTC. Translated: CSVVSPSYEQYF.

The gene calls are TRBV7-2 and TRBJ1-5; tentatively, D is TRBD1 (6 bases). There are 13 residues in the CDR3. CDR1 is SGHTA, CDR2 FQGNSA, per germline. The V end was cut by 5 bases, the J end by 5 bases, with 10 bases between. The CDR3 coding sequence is TGTGCCAGCAGCGTCCACAGGGATCAGCCCCAGCATTTT. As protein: CASSVHRDQPQHF.

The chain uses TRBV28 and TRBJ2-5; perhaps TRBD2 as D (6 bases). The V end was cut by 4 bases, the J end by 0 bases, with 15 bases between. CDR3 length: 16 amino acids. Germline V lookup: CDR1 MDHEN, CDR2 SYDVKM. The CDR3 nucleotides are TGTGCCAGCAGTTCCCGGGACTCTATGTACCAAGAGACCCAGTACTTC. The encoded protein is CASSSRDSMYQETQYF.

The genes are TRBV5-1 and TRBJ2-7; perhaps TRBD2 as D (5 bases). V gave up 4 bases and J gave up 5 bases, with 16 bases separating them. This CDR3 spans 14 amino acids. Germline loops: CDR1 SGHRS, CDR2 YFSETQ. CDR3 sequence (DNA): TGCGCCAGCAGCCCTGAGGGCACCCGGGACGAGCAGTACTTC. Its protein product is CASSPEGTRDEQYF.

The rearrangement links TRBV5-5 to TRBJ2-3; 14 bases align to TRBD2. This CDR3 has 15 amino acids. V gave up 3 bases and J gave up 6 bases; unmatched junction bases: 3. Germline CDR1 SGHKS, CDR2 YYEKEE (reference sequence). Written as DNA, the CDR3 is TGTGCCAGCAGCTCGGGACTAGCGGGAGTCGATACGCAGTATTTT. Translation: CASSSGLAGVDTQYF. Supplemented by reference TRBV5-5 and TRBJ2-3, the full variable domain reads DAGVTQSPTHLIKTRGQQVTLRCSPISGHKSVSWYQQVLGQGPQFIFQYYEKEERGRGNFPDRFSARQFPNYSSELNVNALLLGDSALYLCASSSGLAGVDTQYFGPGTRLTVL.

CDR3 in amino acids: CASSKQGSNQPQHF. The CDR3 DNA sequence: TGTGCTAGCTCAAAACAGGGGAGCAATCAGCCCCAGCATTTT. The gene calls are TRBV12-5 and TRBJ1-5; 7 bases are shared with TRBD1. Germline-derived CDR1 and CDR2 are LGHNT and FRNRAP. The CDR3 is 14 residues long. The junction had 6 bases not matched to a gene; V was cut back by 9 bases and J by 1 base.